This entry concerns a single T cell receptor beta chain. Cohort 3 donors were reported recovered after two negative PCRs, clearance, or symptom resolution. This sample stems from a study of blood T cell repertoires in COVID-19. In the study overall: T cells, B-cell-depleted T cells, or PBMCs provided the cDNA or gDNA that served as material.

The V gene's germline CDR1 is SGHTA and CDR2 FQGNSA. The germline V and J ends were trimmed by 5 bases and 0 bases, with 14 bases remaining between them. This CDR3 has 16 amino acids. TCRdb's table, derived via immunoSEQ multiplex PCR, lists solely in-frame clones and lacks some. The sample has about 150,000 clones, 84% seen once. The chain uses TRBV7-2 and TRBJ1-3, with a weak D call TRBD1 (6 bases). Sequencing was performed on PBMCs or T cells enriched from blood (not recorded which). The TCR sequence derives from a man aged 50 or older who had recovered from COVID-19. The CDR3 sequence: CASSMYRVSSGNTIYF. The CDR3 DNA is TGTGCCAGCAGCATGTACAGGGTCAGCTCTGGAAACACCATATATTTT.